The TCR beta chain described here comes from a study of PD-L1 blockade in urothelial cancer. Study in general: Reported median T cell count for blood samples was around 150,000.

Synthetic TCR analog templates were spiked into each PCR. Data came from immunoSEQ multiplex PCR; TCRdb stores just in-frame clones and leaves some out. The data show tens of thousands of clones, roughly 80% seen once. V trimming: 0 bases; J trimming: 2 bases; junction bases outside the gene matches: 10. The CDR3 is 17 amino acids. CDR1 is SGHRS and CDR2 is YFSETQ in the germline V gene. The sample holds one count of this clone. The antigen is undetermined. Indicated time point: pretreatment peripheral blood. Locally advanced or metastatic urothelial carcinoma was present in patients. Study results and caveats: Patients with durable benefit had greater blood expansion of tumor-associated TCR clones 3 weeks into treatment.

The TCR comes from a man in his 70s with urothelial cancer. This specimen was PBMCs, taken around atezolizumab (anti-PD-L1) treatment. V is TRBV5-1 and J is TRBJ2-5, with TRBD2 matching 7 bases. CDR3 DNA sequence: TGCGCCAGCAGCTTGGGGGCCGTGGCGGGAGCACAAGAGACCCAGTACTTC. Translation: CASSLGAVAGAQETQYF. The full variable domain, rest sourced from reference TRBV5-1 and TRBJ2-5, is KAGVTQTPRYLIKTRGQQVTLSCSPISGHRSVSWYQQTPGQGLQFLFEYFSETQRNKGNFPGRFSGRQFSNSRSEMNVSTLELGDSALYLCASSLGAVAGAQETQYFGPGTRLLVL.